The sequence of this T cell receptor (beta chain) was determined in a study of T cell responses to AZD1222 COVID-19 vaccine. Generated by immunoSEQ multiplex PCR, the TCRdb table keeps only in-frame clones and is missing some. The sample has 50,000 or so clones, over 75% seen once. The source was peripheral blood, collected on day 0 of AZD1222 vaccination. The receptor comes from an adult in good health.

In DNA, the CDR3 is TGTGCCTGGAGTGGAGGGGCACCCCTCCACTTT. As protein: CAWSGGAPLHF. J is TRBJ1-6 and V is TRBV30, with D possibly TRBD1 on 5 matching bases. The V gene lost 1 base and the J gene lost 11 bases, with 6 bases spanning the gap. The CDR3 is made up of 11 amino acids. The germline CDR1 and CDR2 sequences are GTSNPN and SVGIG (reference sequence). The full variable domain, rest sourced from reference TRBV30 and TRBJ1-6, is SQTIHQWPATLVQPVGSPLSLECTVEGTSNPNLYWYRQAAGRGLQLLFYSVGIGQISSEVPQNLSASRPQDRQFILSSKKLLLSDSGFYLCAWSGGAPLHFGNGTRLTVT.